The T cell receptor beta chain under discussion was sequenced for a study of blood T cells in healthy people across ages (dated by TCRdb to the mid-2010s). At the level of the whole study: In model experiments, template switching captured about one uniquely barcoded TCR beta cDNA molecule for every two T cells. Using deep sequencing normalized with unique cDNA molecular identifiers, the study measured how TCR beta repertoire diversity changes with age. The donors were split into four age groups: young (average about 16 years), middle-aged (roughly 42), aged (approximately 59) and long-lived (under 90). Donors of different ages were randomly distributed across sequencing lanes to avoid experimental bias. For two donors (one aged 18 to 30 and one aged 80 or older), the study analyzed two additional independent replicas of 1 million unique cDNA reads from the same blood draw.

The paper as a whole reports these results and caveats: There was a strong correlation between observed TCR beta diversity and the percentage of naive T cells measured by flow cytometry. As age increased, observed TCR beta diversity per million T cells dropped in a roughly linear way, and a significant reduction was already evident by age about 40. Compared with the aged group, more naive CD4+ T cells, fewer expanded clones and increased TCR diversity were shown by the long-lived group, suggesting age selection. Donor CMV infection status was unknown, potentially confounding age-related changes in expanded clonotypes. Total diversity estimates from one million sequenced T cells were considered lower bounds and underestimates. Since profiling was done on bulk unsorted PBMCs, naive and antigen-experienced compartments could not be conclusively compared.

At the junction V is shortened by 5 bases and J by 5 bases; bases outside the gene matches: 6. Including the terminal cysteine and phenylalanine, the CDR3 comprises 16 residues. The only DNA kept is the CDR3, 48 bases in frame from the first base. The germline V gene (reference sequence) specifies MNHEY as CDR1 and SMNVEV as CDR2. Library prep was done by 5' RACE. TCRdb records Illumina HiSeq 2500 as the sequencer. A second about 7 to 11 cycle PCR used a sample-barcoded 5' primer and a J-beta primer mix. Each TCR beta cDNA molecule received a unique molecular identifier from a template-switch 5' adaptor carrying 12 random nucleotides. Each sample yielded at least 3 million CDR3-containing paired-end reads. First-strand cDNA was synthesized from all RNA with the Mint cDNA synthesis kit, primed by a TRBC-specific oligonucleotide. All cDNA was treated with uracil-DNA glycosylase and then went through a first 18-cycle PCR with the universal primers M1SS and BC2_uni_R. From the authors' description of their analysis: For normalization, 1 million high-quality reads, each with a distinct molecular identifier, were randomly selected from each sample. Instead of being binned into consensus sequences, reads with shared molecular identifiers were discarded. MiTCR, run with a Q25 quality threshold and the strictest error-elimination algorithm, handled CDR3 identification, clonotype clustering and error correction. A nonparametric unseen species model with Euler transformation was used to estimate a lower bound on total TCR beta diversity. TCRdb applied fastp at Q25 and MiXCR to the public reads, then kept only in-frame beta chains. Each CDR3 protein appears once, grouped with its most common genes and DNA. These V and J calls derive from TCRdb rather than the authors' analysis. Present in this sample are hundreds of thousands of distinct CDR3 sequences, about 56% of which were seen just once. 25% to 30% of the sample goes to the ten largest clones.

As concerns this clonotype: Its cognate antigen has yet to be identified. It has no much larger one-base neighbor in the sample; base qualities were not kept.

Donors were 39 systemically healthy Caucasian individuals from Russia aged roughly 6 to 90 years. Each donor gave around 9.9 milliliters of peripheral blood, collected into EDTA-treated Vacutainer tubes. Ficoll-Paque density-gradient centrifugation was used to isolate PBMCs, with at least 7 million per sample. Trizol reagent was used to extract total RNA from the PBMCs, yielding at least 5.5 micrograms per sample. The percentages of naive CD45RAhigh/CD27high T cells were determined by flow cytometry on a PBMC aliquot from every donor. The sequence came from a man in his forties in good health. The specimen was blood. The chain is made from TRBV27 and TRBJ2-3, with 14 middle bases fitting TRBD2. The CDR3 region: CASSLTSGGGRDTQYF. The bases are TGTGCCAGCAGTCTGACTAGCGGGGGGGGTAGAGATACGCAGTATTTT.